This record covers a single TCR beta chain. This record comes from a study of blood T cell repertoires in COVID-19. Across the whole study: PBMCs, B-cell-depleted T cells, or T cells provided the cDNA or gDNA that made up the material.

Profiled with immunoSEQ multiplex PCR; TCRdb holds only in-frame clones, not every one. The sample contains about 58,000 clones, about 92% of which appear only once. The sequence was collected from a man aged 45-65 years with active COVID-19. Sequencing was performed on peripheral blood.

CDR3 region: CASSLMTGRNSPLHF. CDR3 coding DNA: TGTGCCAGCAGCCTAATGACAGGGAGAAATTCACCCCTCCACTTT. The rearrangement uses TRBV7-6 and TRBJ1-6; 7 bases agree with TRBD1. Unmatched junction bases numbered 8, after V lost 5 bases and J lost 7 bases. From germline, CDR1 is SGHVS and CDR2 FNYEAQ. This CDR3 is built from 15 residues.